One sample yielded the 10 T cell receptor beta chains listed below, sequenced in a study of cytomegalovirus exposure and HLA in healthy donors. The primer mix had 60 Vbeta and 13 Jbeta primers. The repertoire was sequenced with immunoSEQ multiplex PCR; TCRdb's copy has only in-frame clones and lacks some. The repertoire has around 37,000 clones, 65% to 85% of them found once; the top ten carry around 3%. Sequenced: PBMCs. Source of these receptors: a man aged 45 to 65 in good health and CMV-seronegative.

Comment on this clone: Sequence at one end of the junction differs from germline and may be a read error. The V and J genes are TRBV7-9 and TRBJ2-7; TRBD1 is a possible D gene (6 bases). CDR1 is SEHNR and CDR2 is FQNEAQ in the germline V gene (reference sequence). The CDR3 has 16 amino acids. The CDR3 region is CSSSFRRGGTTYEQYF. The CDR3 DNA reads as TGTTCCAGCAGCTTTCGCAGGGGCGGAACTACCTACGAGCAGTACTTC.

CDR3 loop: CASSGGQVYGYTF. The CDR3 coding sequence is TGTGCCAGCAGTGGGGGACAGGTCTATGGCTACACCTTC. The chain couples TRBV25-1 to TRBJ1-2; TRBD1 aligns across 8 bases. Germline values: CDR1 MGHDK, CDR2 SYGVNS. The CDR3 loop spans 13 amino acids. V lost 4 bases, J lost 4 bases, and 2 bases stayed unmatched.

This clone appeared a few times. The chain couples TRBV5-1 to TRBJ2-3, with a weak D call TRBD2 (7 bases). Trimming pared 3 bases from V and 1 base from J, leaving 12 bases between. Per germline, CDR1 SGHRS and CDR2 YFSETQ. The CDR3 has 15 residues. The CDR3 DNA is TGCGCCAGCAGCTCCGGGGGGCCTGGCACAGATACGCAGTATTTT. This gives the protein CASSSGGPGTDTQYF.

The chain joins TRBV9 to TRBJ2-1; TRBD2 aligns across 7 bases. The CDR3 length is 16 residues. Germline CDR1 SGDLS, CDR2 YYNGEE. The trim removed 2 bases at V and 0 bases at J, leaving 5 bases unmatched. CDR3 coding DNA: TGTGCCAGCAGCGTCAGGGACTATAGCTCCTACAATGAGCAGTTCTTC. Amino acid sequence: CASSVRDYSSYNEQFF.

This clone appeared a single time. This clone may be a read error of a much larger clone one base away. The rearrangement links TRBV6-5 to TRBJ2-2; a possible D gene is TRBD2 (6 bases). The germline V gene has CDR1 MNHEY and CDR2 SVGAGI. The length of the CDR3 is 15 residues. In nucleotides, the CDR3 is TGTGCCAGCAGCTACGTACACGATGCTTGGGGGGAGCTGCTTTTT. It yields the protein CASSYVHDAWGELLF.

The rearrangement links TRBV5-1 to TRBJ1-5; D gene unclear. The V and J ends lost 1 base and 5 bases respectively, with 7 bases between them. This CDR3 has 13 amino acids. Germline CDR1 is SGHRS and CDR2 is YFSETQ. CDR3 protein: CASSLSLDQPQHF. CDR3 DNA: TGCGCCAGCAGCTTGTCCCTCGATCAGCCCCAGCATTTT.

The chain couples TRBV18 to TRBJ2-5; D may be TRBD1 (5 bases). Germline V gene lookup returns CDR1 KGHSH and CDR2 LQKENI. V lost 3 bases and J lost 0, with 8 bases in between. This CDR3 has 14 amino acids. As DNA, the CDR3 is TGTGCCAGCTCACCGGGGCTTAACCAAGAGACCCAGTACTTC. Translation: CASSPGLNQETQYF.

The chain couples TRBV14 to TRBJ2-7; 8 bases align to TRBD1. V was clipped by 0 bases and J by 9 bases; unmatched bases: 10. The germline V gene has CDR1 SGHDN and CDR2 FVKESK. This CDR3 is 15 amino acids long. The CDR3 DNA reads TGTGCCAGCAGCCAAGATTTAGACAGGGGCGTCGGGCAGTACTTC. Protein product: CASSQDLDRGVGQYF.

This clone was observed a single time. The chain uses TRBV30 and TRBJ1-2, with 8 positions matching TRBD1. Germline V gene data show CDR1 as GTSNPN and CDR2 as SVGIG (reference sequence). V shed 5 bases and J 10 bases; nucleotides not matched to a gene: 6. The CDR3 length is 11 residues. CDR3 in DNA: TGTGCCTGGGGGACAGGCAGTCTCTACACCTTC. It translates to CAWGTGSLYTF.

This clone was seen a handful of times. The genes are TRBV7-8 and TRBJ2-2, with D unresolved. Looked up from germline, CDR1 is SGHVS and CDR2 is FQNEAQ. This CDR3 has 21 residues. V was cut by 0 bases and J by 4 bases, with 27 bases left in between. CDR3 DNA sequence: TGTGCCAGCAGCTTAGCAATAGTCCTCAATAGACGGTCGCAGCGCACCGGGGAGCTGTTTTTT. Encoded protein: CASSLAIVLNRRSQRTGELFF.